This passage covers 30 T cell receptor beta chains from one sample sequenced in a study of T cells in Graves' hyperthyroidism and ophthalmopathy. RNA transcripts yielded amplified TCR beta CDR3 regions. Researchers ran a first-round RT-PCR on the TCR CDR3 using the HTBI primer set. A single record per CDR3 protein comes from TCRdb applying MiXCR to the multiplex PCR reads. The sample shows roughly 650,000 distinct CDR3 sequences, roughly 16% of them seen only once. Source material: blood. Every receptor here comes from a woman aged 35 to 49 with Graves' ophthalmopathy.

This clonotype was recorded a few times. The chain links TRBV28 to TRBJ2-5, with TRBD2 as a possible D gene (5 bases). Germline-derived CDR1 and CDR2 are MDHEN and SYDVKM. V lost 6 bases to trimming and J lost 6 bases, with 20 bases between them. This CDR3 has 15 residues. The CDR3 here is CASSPETGLGKTQYF. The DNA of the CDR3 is TGTGCCAGCAGCCCAGAAACCGGGCTCGGGAAGACCCAGTACTTC. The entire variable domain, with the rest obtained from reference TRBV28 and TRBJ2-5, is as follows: DVKVTQSSRYLVKRTGEKVFLECVQDMDHENMFWYRQDPGLGLRLIYFSYDVKMKEKGDIPEGYSVSREKKERFSLILESASTNQTSMYLCASSPETGLGKTQYFGPGTRLLVL.

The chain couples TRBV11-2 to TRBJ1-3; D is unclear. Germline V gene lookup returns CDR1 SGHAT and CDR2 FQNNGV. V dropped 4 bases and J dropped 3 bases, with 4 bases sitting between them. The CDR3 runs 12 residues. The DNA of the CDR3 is TGTGCCAGCAGCTCCCTTGGAAACACCATATATTTT. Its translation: CASSSLGNTIYF.

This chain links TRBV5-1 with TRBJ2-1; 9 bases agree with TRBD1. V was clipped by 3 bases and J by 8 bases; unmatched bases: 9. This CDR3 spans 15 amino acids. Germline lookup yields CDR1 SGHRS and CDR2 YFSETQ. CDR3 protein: CASSSRTGAQDEQFF. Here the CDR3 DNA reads TGCGCCAGCAGCTCGAGGACAGGGGCCCAAGATGAGCAGTTCTTC.

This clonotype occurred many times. Written as DNA, the CDR3 is TGTGCCAGCAGCCTGCGGACCGCGTCGTACAATGAGCAGTTCTTC. This codes for CASSLRTASYNEQFF. The chain uses TRBV7-2 and TRBJ2-1; D is unresolved. Germline assignment: CDR1 SGHTA and CDR2 FQGNSA. V lost 5 bases to trimming and J lost 4 bases, with 15 bases between them. This CDR3 has 15 residues.

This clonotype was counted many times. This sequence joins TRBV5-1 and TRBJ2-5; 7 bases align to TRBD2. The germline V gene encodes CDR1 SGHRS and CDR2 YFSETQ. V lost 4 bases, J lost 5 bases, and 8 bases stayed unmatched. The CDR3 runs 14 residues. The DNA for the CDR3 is TGCGCCAGCAGCCCCGGGGGAGGGATGGAGACCCAGTACTTC. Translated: CASSPGGGMETQYF.

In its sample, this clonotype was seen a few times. The chain's CDR3 is CASSLSFGRHNEQFF. The CDR3 coding sequence is TGTGCCAGCAGCTTAAGCTTTGGACGGCACAATGAGCAGTTCTTC. J is TRBJ2-1 and V is TRBV7-2; D remains unclear. V was clipped by 2 bases and J by 5 bases, with 13 bases between them. The CDR3 is made up of 15 amino acids. In germline, CDR1 is SGHTA, CDR2 FQGNSA.

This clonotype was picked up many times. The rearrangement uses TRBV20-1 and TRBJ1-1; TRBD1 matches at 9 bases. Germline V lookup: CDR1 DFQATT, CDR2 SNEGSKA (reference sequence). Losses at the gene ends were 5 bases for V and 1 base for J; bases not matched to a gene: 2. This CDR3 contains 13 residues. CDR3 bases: TGCAGTGCTCCGGGACAGGGGAACACTGAAGCTTTCTTT. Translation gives CSAPGQGNTEAFF.

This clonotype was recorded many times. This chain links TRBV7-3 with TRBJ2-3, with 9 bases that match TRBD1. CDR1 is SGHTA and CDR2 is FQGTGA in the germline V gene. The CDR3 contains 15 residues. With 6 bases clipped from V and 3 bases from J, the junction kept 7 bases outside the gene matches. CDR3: CASSTGQGYTDTQYF. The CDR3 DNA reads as TGTGCCAGCAGTACCGGACAGGGGTATACAGATACGCAGTATTTT.

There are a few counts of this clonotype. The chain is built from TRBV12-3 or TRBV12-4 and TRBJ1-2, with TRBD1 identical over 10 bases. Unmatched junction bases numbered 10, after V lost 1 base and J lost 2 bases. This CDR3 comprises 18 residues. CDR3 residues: CASSLGTGGIYLNYGYTF. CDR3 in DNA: TGTGCCAGCAGTTTAGGGACAGGGGGTATTTATCTCAACTATGGCTACACCTTC.

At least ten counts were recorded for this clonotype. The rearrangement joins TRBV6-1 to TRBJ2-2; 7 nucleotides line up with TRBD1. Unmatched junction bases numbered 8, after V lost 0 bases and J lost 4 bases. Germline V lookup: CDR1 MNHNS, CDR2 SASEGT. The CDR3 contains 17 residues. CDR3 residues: CASSEAYRGQITGELFF. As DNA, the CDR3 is TGTGCCAGCAGTGAAGCCTACAGGGGACAGATCACCGGGGAGCTGTTTTTT.

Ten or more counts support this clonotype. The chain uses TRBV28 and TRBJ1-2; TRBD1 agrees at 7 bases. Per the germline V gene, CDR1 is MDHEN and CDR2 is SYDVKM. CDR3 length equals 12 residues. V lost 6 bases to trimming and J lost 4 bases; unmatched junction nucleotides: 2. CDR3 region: CASRTGAYGYTF. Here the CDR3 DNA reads TGTGCCAGCAGAACAGGGGCCTATGGCTACACCTTC.

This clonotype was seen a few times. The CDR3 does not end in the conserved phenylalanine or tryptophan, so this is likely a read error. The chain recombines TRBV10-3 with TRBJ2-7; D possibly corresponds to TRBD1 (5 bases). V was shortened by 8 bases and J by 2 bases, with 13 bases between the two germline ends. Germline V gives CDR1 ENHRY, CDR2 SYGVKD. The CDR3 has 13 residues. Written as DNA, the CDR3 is TGTGCCATCGGTCCTCAGGGAACCTACGAGCAGTACCTC. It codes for CAIGPQGTYEQYL.

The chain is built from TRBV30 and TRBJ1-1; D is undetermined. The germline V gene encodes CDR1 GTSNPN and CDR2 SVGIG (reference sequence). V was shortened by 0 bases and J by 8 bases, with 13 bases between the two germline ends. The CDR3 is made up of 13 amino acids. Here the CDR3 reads CAWSVLGGNEAFF. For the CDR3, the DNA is TGTGCCTGGAGTGTACTCGGAGGAAACGAAGCTTTCTTT.

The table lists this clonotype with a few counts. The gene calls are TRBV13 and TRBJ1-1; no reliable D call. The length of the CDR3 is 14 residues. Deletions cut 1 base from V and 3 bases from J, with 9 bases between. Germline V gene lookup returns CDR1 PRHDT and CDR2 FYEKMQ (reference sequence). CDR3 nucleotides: TGTGCCAGCAGCTTAGTAGGTCGGGACACTGAAGCTTTCTTT. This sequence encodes CASSLVGRDTEAFF.

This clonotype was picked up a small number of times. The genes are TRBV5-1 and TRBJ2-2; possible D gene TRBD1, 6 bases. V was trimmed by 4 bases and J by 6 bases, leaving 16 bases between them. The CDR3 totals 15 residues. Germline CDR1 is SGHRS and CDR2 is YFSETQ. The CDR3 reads CASSATRGSAGELFF. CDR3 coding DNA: TGCGCCAGCAGCGCTACCAGGGGATCGGCCGGGGAGCTGTTTTTT.

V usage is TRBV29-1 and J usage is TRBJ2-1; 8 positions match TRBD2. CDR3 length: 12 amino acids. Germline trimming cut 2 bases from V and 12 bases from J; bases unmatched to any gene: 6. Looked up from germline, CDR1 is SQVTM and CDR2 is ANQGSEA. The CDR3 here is CSVEQAGLVQFF. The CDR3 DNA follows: TGCAGCGTTGAACAAGCGGGACTAGTGCAGTTCTTC.

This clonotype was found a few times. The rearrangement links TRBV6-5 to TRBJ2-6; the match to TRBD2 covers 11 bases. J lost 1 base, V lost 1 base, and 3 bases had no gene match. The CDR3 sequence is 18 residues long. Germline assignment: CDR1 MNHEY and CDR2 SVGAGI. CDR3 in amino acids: CASSYLLAGVSGANVLTF. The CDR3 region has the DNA TGTGCCAGCAGTTACTTACTAGCGGGAGTGTCTGGGGCCAACGTCCTGACTTTC.

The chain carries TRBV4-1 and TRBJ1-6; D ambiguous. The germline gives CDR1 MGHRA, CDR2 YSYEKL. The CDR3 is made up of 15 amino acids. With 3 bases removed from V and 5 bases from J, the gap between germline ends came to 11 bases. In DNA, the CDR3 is TGCGCCAGCAGCCATGTCACTCTTAATAATTCACCCCTCCACTTT. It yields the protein CASSHVTLNNSPLHF.

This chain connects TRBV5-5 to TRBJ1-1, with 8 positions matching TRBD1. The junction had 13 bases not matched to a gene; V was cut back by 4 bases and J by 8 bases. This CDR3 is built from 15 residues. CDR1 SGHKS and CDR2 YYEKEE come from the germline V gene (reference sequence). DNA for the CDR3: TGTGCCAGCAGCCCTGGGGACAGGACCCCTTGGGAAGCTTTCTTT. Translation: CASSPGDRTPWEAFF.

CDR3 sequence reads: CASSIAGRGYVPKNIQYF. The CDR3, as DNA: TGTGCCAGTAGTATTGCAGGCCGGGGTTATGTACCCAAAAACATTCAGTACTTC. The V call is TRBV19, the J call TRBJ2-4, with D perhaps matching TRBD2 (5 bases). Germline V gene sequence: CDR1 LNHDA, CDR2 SQIVND (reference sequence). V was trimmed by 3 bases and J by 2 bases, leaving 20 bases between them. The CDR3 covers 18 residues.

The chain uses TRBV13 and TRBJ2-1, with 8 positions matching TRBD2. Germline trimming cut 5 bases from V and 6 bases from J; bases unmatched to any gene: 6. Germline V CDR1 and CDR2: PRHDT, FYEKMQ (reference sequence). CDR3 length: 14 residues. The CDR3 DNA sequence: TGTGCCAGCAGCCGTCCCGGGACTAGCAATGAGCAGTTCTTC. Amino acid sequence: CASSRPGTSNEQFF.

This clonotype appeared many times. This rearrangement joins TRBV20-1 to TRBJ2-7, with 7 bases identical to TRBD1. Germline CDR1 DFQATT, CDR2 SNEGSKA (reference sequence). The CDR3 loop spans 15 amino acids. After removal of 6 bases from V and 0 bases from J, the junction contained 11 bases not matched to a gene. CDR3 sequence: CSARNPDRSSYEQYF. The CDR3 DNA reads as TGCAGTGCCCGAAACCCGGACAGGAGCTCCTACGAGCAGTACTTC.

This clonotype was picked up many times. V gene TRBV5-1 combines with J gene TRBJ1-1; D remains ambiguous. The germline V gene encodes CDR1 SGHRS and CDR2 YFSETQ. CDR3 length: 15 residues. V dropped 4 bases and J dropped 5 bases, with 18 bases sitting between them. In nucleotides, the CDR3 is TGCGCCAGCAGCCCCGAACAAAGCGCACGGACTGAAGCTTTCTTT. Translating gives CASSPEQSARTEAFF.

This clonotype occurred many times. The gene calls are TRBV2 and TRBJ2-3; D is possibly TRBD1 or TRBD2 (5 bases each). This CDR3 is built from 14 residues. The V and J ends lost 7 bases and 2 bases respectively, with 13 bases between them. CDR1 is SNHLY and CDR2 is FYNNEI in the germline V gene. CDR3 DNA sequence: TGTGCCAGCACTTCATGGGGGTCCACAGATACGCAGTATTTT. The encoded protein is CASTSWGSTDTQYF.

CDR3 DNA sequence: TGTGCCAGCAGACCCACTAGCGGGAAAATGACGGGAGATACGCAGTATTTT. Encoded protein: CASRPTSGKMTGDTQYF. The V call is TRBV4-2, the J call TRBJ2-3; 10 nucleotides match TRBD2. Per the germline V gene, CDR1 is LGHNA and CDR2 is YNFKEQ. The V gene end was trimmed by 6 bases and the J gene end by 5 bases; junction bases not matched to a gene: 14. The CDR3 runs to 17 residues.

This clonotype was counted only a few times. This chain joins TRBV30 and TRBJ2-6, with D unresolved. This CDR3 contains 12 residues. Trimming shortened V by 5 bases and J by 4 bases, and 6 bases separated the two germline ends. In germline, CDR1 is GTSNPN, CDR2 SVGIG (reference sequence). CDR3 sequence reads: CAWEPGANVLTF. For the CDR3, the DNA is TGTGCCTGGGAACCCGGGGCCAACGTCCTGACTTTC.

CDR3 sequence: CATSRKGFGNTIYF. CDR3 nucleotides: TGTGCCACCAGCAGAAAGGGTTTTGGAAACACCATATATTTT. This chain connects TRBV15 to TRBJ1-3, with D unresolved. This CDR3 region has 14 residues. Trimming pared 2 bases from V and 3 bases from J, leaving 8 bases between. Looked up from germline, CDR1 is LNHNV and CDR2 is YYDKDF (reference sequence).

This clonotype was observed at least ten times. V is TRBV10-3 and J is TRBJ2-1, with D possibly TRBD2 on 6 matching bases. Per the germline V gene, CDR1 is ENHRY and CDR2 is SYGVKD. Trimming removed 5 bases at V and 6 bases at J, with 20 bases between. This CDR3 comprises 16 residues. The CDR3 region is CAISFTAGTSTNEQFF. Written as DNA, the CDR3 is TGTGCCATCAGTTTTACCGCCGGGACTTCAACCAATGAGCAGTTCTTC.

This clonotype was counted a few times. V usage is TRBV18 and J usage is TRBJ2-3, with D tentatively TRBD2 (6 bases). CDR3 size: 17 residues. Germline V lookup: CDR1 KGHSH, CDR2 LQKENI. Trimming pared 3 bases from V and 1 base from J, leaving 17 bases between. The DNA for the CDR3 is TGTGCCAGCTCACCCCTACGGGCGGGGTGGGGCACAGATACGCAGTATTTT. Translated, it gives CASSPLRAGWGTDTQYF.

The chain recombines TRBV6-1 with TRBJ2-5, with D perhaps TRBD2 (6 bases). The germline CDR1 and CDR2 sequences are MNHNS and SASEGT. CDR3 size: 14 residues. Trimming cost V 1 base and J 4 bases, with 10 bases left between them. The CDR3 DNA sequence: TGTGCCAGCAGTGAAGAACTAGCCCCAGAGACCCAGTACTTC. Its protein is CASSEELAPETQYF.